This T cell receptor beta chain is from a study of control samples from healthy donors and cancer patients. This clone was recorded only once. Only in-frame clones appear in the TCRdb table, and some are missing; sequencing was by immunoSEQ multiplex PCR. The sample includes hundreds of thousands of clones, roughly 87% of them seen just once. This CDR3 is built from 14 residues. The trim removed 6 bases at V and 6 bases at J, leaving 8 bases unmatched. Germline-derived CDR1 and CDR2 are ENHRY and SYGVKD. Sequencing was done on a sample of PBMCs. This chain joins TRBV10-3 and TRBJ2-1, with 7 bases matching TRBD1. The clonotype was recovered from a woman aged 60-75 years with lung cancer. CDR3: CAISGQRTGNEQFF. DNA of the CDR3: TGTGCCATCAGCGGCCAGAGGACAGGCAATGAGCAGTTCTTC.